These 30 T cell receptor beta chains originate from one sample sequenced in a study of early T cells in non-severe SARS-CoV-2 infection. TCRdb itself ran the 5' RACE reads through MiXCR, one entry per CDR3 protein. The sample comprises about 34,000 distinct CDR3 sequences, 5% to 7% of which are singletons, and approximately 7.6% rests with the top ten. Material for sequencing was whole blood. These receptor sequences come from an adult who was a healthcare worker with PCR-confirmed SARS-CoV-2 infection or an uninfected control (not recorded which).

This clonotype has at least ten counts. The chain recombines TRBV6-6 with TRBJ2-3, with D possibly matching TRBD1 (6 bases). Germline V gene sequence: CDR1 MNHNY, CDR2 SVGAGI (reference sequence). The ends were cut back, 11 bases at V and 2 bases at J, with 11 bases in the middle. The length of the CDR3 is 12 residues. DNA for the CDR3: TGTGCCTCCAGGGGAGCCACAGATACGCAGTATTTT. It translates to CASRGATDTQYF.

This clonotype came up a few times. The CDR3 here is CSAPPRGGGELFF. The CDR3 nucleotides read TGCAGTGCCCCTCCCCGGGGCGGCGGGGAGCTGTTTTTT. The chain uses TRBV20-1 and TRBJ2-2; the D call may be TRBD1 or TRBD2 (5 bases each). Trimming stripped 6 bases from V and 7 bases from J, with 15 bases between. The CDR3 covers 13 residues. Germline CDR1 reads DFQATT; CDR2 reads SNEGSKA (reference sequence).

This clonotype was seen ten or more times. J is TRBJ1-1 and V is TRBV2, with 9 bases aligning to TRBD1. Germline lookup yields CDR1 SNHLY and CDR2 FYNNEI. J gave up 5 bases and V 6 bases, and 13 bases lay outside the gene matches. The CDR3 runs 16 residues. The CDR3: CASSPGTGMGRTEAFF. CDR3 sequence (DNA): TGTGCCAGCAGCCCCGGGACAGGGATGGGGAGGACTGAAGCTTTCTTT. The whole variable domain, filled in from reference TRBV2 and TRBJ1-1, reads EPEVTQTPSHQVTQMGQEVILRCVPISNHLYFYWYRQILGQKVEFLVSFYNNEISEKSEIFDDQFSVERPDGSNFTLKIRSTKLEDSAMYFCASSPGTGMGRTEAFFGQGTRLTVV.

The rearrangement uses TRBV5-1 and TRBJ1-6, with a tentative D call TRBD1 (5 bases). The CDR3 has 15 residues. The V gene's germline CDR1 is SGHRS and CDR2 YFSETQ. Deletions cut 4 bases from V and 9 bases from J, with 17 bases between. CDR3 residues: CASSTGTEATSPLHF. CDR3 DNA: TGCGCCAGCAGCACCGGGACGGAGGCAACTTCACCCCTCCACTTT.

The table lists this clonotype with many counts. The chain joins TRBV7-3 to TRBJ2-5; 11 bases are shared with TRBD1. Per germline, CDR1 SGHTA and CDR2 FQGTGA. This CDR3 comprises 15 residues. V shed 5 bases, J shed 2 bases, and the junction held 4 bases outside the gene matches. CDR3 coding DNA: TGTGCCAGCAGCCCCGGGACAGGGGGGCAAGAGACCCAGTACTTC. It translates to CASSPGTGGQETQYF.

A word on this clonotype: A much larger clone sits a single nucleotide away, making a read error possible. The rearrangement links TRBV7-2 to TRBJ1-4, with a possible D match to TRBD1 (5 bases). Trimming pared 4 bases from V and 12 bases from J, leaving 15 bases between. The CDR3 totals 13 residues. Germline V gives CDR1 SGHTA, CDR2 FQGNSA. CDR3 DNA sequence: TGTGCCAGCAGCTCCACAAGAGGGGAAGAACTGTTTTTT. The encoded protein is CASSSTRGEELFF.

The rearrangement joins TRBV7-6 to TRBJ2-7, with TRBD1 as a possible D gene (5 bases). Between the trimmed V and J ends, which lost 5 bases and 3 bases, there was a span of 11 bases. Per the germline V gene, CDR1 is SGHVS and CDR2 is FNYEAQ. CDR3 length equals 13 residues. CDR3 loop: CASSPTVSYEQYF. The CDR3 DNA reads TGTGCCAGCAGCCCGACAGTTAGCTACGAGCAGTACTTC.

This clonotype has at least ten counts. J is TRBJ2-3 and V is TRBV6-6, with a weak D call TRBD2 (7 bases). With 5 bases removed from V and 0 bases from J, the gap between germline ends came to 9 bases. CDR3 length: 14 residues. Germline V lookup: CDR1 MNHNY, CDR2 SVGAGI (reference sequence). DNA for the CDR3: TGTGCCAGCAGTAGGGGGGGCAGCACAGATACGCAGTATTTT. Protein sequence: CASSRGGSTDTQYF.

The J gene is TRBJ2-1, the V gene TRBV20-1; 8 bases agree with TRBD1. J lost 5 bases, V lost 3 bases, and 9 bases had no gene match. The V gene's germline CDR1 is DFQATT and CDR2 SNEGSKA (reference sequence). The CDR3 extends over 15 amino acids. Here the CDR3 reads CSASPDRGRHNEQFF. The CDR3 DNA sequence: TGCAGTGCTAGCCCAGACAGGGGACGGCACAATGAGCAGTTCTTC.

This clonotype was seen many times. The chain is built from TRBV29-1 and TRBJ1-1, with D tentatively TRBD1 (6 bases). CDR1 and CDR2 (germline): SQVTM, ANQGSEA. This CDR3 comprises 14 residues. Trimming took off 5 bases at V and 5 bases at J, with 18 bases between the two ends. The CDR3 coding sequence is TGCAGCGTTCCCTTAGGGGGGCGCGGGACTGAAGCTTTCTTT. Protein: CSVPLGGRGTEAFF. The full variable domain, its missing parts supplied by reference TRBV29-1 and TRBJ1-1, is SAVISQKPSRDICQRGTSLTIQCQVDSQVTMMFWYRQQPGQSLTLIATANQGSEATYESGFVIDKFPISRPNLTFSTLTVSNMSPEDSSIYLCSVPLGGRGTEAFFGQGTRLTVV.

This clonotype has ten or more counts. V and J are TRBV27 and TRBJ1-5, with a weak D call TRBD1 (5 bases). The CDR3 has 16 residues. CDR1 is MNHEY, CDR2 SMNVEV, per germline (reference sequence). Trimming stripped 6 bases from V and 0 bases from J, with 15 bases between. The CDR3 here is CASSRQTPYSNQPQHF. The CDR3 DNA follows: TGTGCCAGCAGCAGACAGACCCCTTATAGCAATCAGCCCCAGCATTTT.

The table lists this clonotype with many counts. The chain couples TRBV20-1 to TRBJ2-5; TRBD2 might be the D (7 bases). From germline, CDR1 is DFQATT and CDR2 SNEGSKA (reference sequence). Trimming took 2 bases from V and 0 from J, leaving 22 bases between them. The CDR3 has 18 residues. This CDR3 is CSARSTLARGAYQETQYF. CDR3 nucleotides: TGCAGTGCTAGATCGACCCTCGCCCGGGGGGCCTACCAAGAGACCCAGTACTTC.

The rearrangement joins TRBV4-1 to TRBJ2-3; 7 bases line up with TRBD2. The CDR3 has 17 amino acids. Germline V CDR1 and CDR2: MGHRA, YSYEKL. V shed 1 base, J shed 0 bases, and the junction held 7 bases outside the gene matches. The DNA of the CDR3 is TGCGCCAGCAGCCAAGGAGGGGCAGCGGGAAGCACAGATACGCAGTATTTT. The encoded protein is CASSQGGAAGSTDTQYF.

This clonotype has at least ten counts. The chain is built from TRBV5-4 and TRBJ1-1; D perhaps matches TRBD1 (5 bases). The CDR3 runs 16 residues. Germline values: CDR1 SGHNT, CDR2 YYREEE (reference sequence). Trimming left V 3 bases short and J 1 base short, with 16 bases between. CDR3 bases: TGTGCCAGCAGCTCCCTGGGAGGGGCCCAGAACACTGAAGCTTTCTTT. The encoded protein is CASSSLGGAQNTEAFF.

The chain employs TRBV5-6 and TRBJ2-1; D might be TRBD1 or TRBD2, each matching 5 bases. Germline loops: CDR1 SGHDT, CDR2 YYEEEE. The CDR3 extends over 17 amino acids. Trimming cost V 4 bases and J 0 bases, with 17 bases left between them. The CDR3 loop reads CASSPSPRESSYNEQFF. DNA of the CDR3: TGTGCCAGCAGCCCATCCCCCAGGGAGAGCTCCTACAATGAGCAGTTCTTC.

The chain couples TRBV3-1 to TRBJ2-7; the match to TRBD2 covers 10 bases. Germline-derived CDR1 and CDR2 are LGHDT and YNNKEL (reference sequence). V dropped 0 bases and J dropped 0; count of bases not matched to a gene: 8. This CDR3 is built from 18 residues. Written as DNA, the CDR3 is TGTGCCAGCAGCCAAGATTGGCTAGCGGGGGCCCACTCCTACGAGCAGTACTTC. Amino acids: CASSQDWLAGAHSYEQYF.

This clonotype was recorded many times. The CDR3 nucleotides read TGTGCCACCAGTGATCGACGTACCGAGGACGGGAACTATGGCTACACCTTC. Amino acid sequence: CATSDRRTEDGNYGYTF. V gene TRBV24-1 combines with J gene TRBJ1-2; D is ambiguous. The ends were cut back, 3 bases at V and 2 bases at J, with 18 bases in the middle. The CDR3 is 17 amino acids. Germline V CDR1 and CDR2: KGHDR, SFDVKD.

This clonotype was picked up many times. This chain joins TRBV20-1 and TRBJ1-1; D not certain. Germline CDR1 DFQATT, CDR2 SNEGSKA (reference sequence). V lost 2 bases to trimming and J lost 0 bases, with 7 bases between them. This CDR3 region has 13 residues. CDR3 nucleotides: TGCAGTGCTAGAATATCCTTGAACACTGAAGCTTTCTTT. It is translated as CSARISLNTEAFF.

This clonotype was seen only a few times. The rearrangement joins TRBV12-3 or TRBV12-4 to TRBJ1-4, with 9 bases matching TRBD1. The CDR3 has 15 amino acids. Trimming took 2 bases from V and 5 from J; bases not matched to a gene: 3. The CDR3 DNA sequence: TGTGCCAGCAGTTTATCGACAGGGGGGAATGAAAAACTGTTTTTT. Protein: CASSLSTGGNEKLFF.

This clonotype was counted at least ten times. The V and J genes are TRBV28 and TRBJ1-2; 9 bases are shared with TRBD1. Germline lookup yields CDR1 MDHEN and CDR2 SYDVKM. J gave up 7 bases and V 4 bases, and 10 bases lay outside the gene matches. The CDR3 is 15 residues long. The CDR3 sequence is CASSSVQGANRGYTF. DNA for the CDR3: TGTGCCAGCAGTTCGGTACAGGGGGCGAATCGTGGCTACACCTTC.

This clonotype was picked up many times. The chain combines TRBV5-5 with TRBJ1-5; 8 bases fit TRBD1. The CDR3 contains 14 residues. V lost 4 bases to trimming and J lost 2 bases; unmatched junction nucleotides: 2. Germline V gives CDR1 SGHKS, CDR2 YYEKEE (reference sequence). CDR3 in DNA: TGTGCCAGCAGCCCGGGACAGGGCAATCAGCCCCAGCATTTT. This encodes CASSPGQGNQPQHF. Full variable domain (rest looked up from reference TRBV5-5 and TRBJ1-5): DAGVTQSPTHLIKTRGQQVTLRCSPISGHKSVSWYQQVLGQGPQFIFQYYEKEERGRGNFPDRFSARQFPNYSSELNVNALLLGDSALYLCASSPGQGNQPQHFGDGTRLSIL.

This clonotype was seen a few times. The chain couples TRBV11-2 to TRBJ2-1, with a weak D call TRBD1 (5 bases). The CDR3 has 15 residues. V was cut by 5 bases and J by 5 bases, with 16 bases left in between. Per the germline V gene, CDR1 is SGHAT and CDR2 is FQNNGV. The CDR3 region has the DNA TGTGCCAGCAGCCCAAACGACAGAATCCACAATGAGCAGTTCTTC. This codes for CASSPNDRIHNEQFF.

This clonotype was seen many times. The chain links TRBV5-1 to TRBJ2-5; a possible D gene is TRBD2 (5 bases). The CDR3 loop spans 14 amino acids. Trimming pared 5 bases from V and 1 base from J, leaving 12 bases between. Germline CDR1 is SGHRS and CDR2 is YFSETQ. The CDR3 here is CASSLEDSQETQYF. The CDR3 DNA follows: TGCGCCAGCAGTCTGGAGGACTCCCAAGAGACCCAGTACTTC.

This clonotype has at least ten counts. V usage is TRBV20-1 and J usage is TRBJ1-5, with 7 bases that match TRBD1. The CDR3 consists of 14 residues. Germline V gene data show CDR1 as DFQATT and CDR2 as SNEGSKA (reference sequence). The V segment lost 5 bases and the J segment 4 bases; nucleotides outside the gene matches: 8. For the CDR3, the DNA is TGCAGTGCTTACAGACAGGGAAGGAATCAGCCCCAGCATTTT. This encodes CSAYRQGRNQPQHF.

In its sample, this clonotype was seen many times. The chain couples TRBV11-2 to TRBJ2-1, with 12 bases matching TRBD2. The CDR3 length is 17 residues. Germline CDR1 reads SGHAT; CDR2 reads FQNNGV. V gave up 1 base and J gave up 5 bases; unmatched junction bases: 6. CDR3 sequence: CASSLVGLAGPNNEQFF. Written as DNA, the CDR3 is TGTGCCAGCAGCTTAGTCGGACTAGCGGGGCCTAACAATGAGCAGTTCTTC.

The rearrangement links TRBV7-2 to TRBJ1-3; D is uncertain. The CDR3 has 15 residues. The V gene lost 5 bases and the J gene lost 0 bases, with 11 bases spanning the gap. CDR1 SGHTA and CDR2 FQGNSA come from the germline V gene. CDR3 amino acids: CASSLTRSSGNTIYF. CDR3 bases: TGTGCCAGCAGCCTTACCAGGTCCTCTGGAAACACCATATATTTT.

This clonotype was recorded many times. The V and J genes are TRBV19 and TRBJ2-2; 9 bases are a match to TRBD2. The V gene's germline CDR1 is LNHDA and CDR2 SQIVND (reference sequence). V was pared by 10 bases and J by 5 bases, with 14 bases of the junction left unmatched. CDR3 length equals 16 residues. CDR3 residues: CATSRTRGGYTGELFF. CDR3 in DNA: TGTGCCACCTCCCGGACGCGGGGGGGCTATACCGGGGAGCTGTTTTTT.

V gene TRBV7-9 combines with J gene TRBJ2-5; a possible D gene is TRBD1 (5 bases). V lost 5 bases to trimming and J lost 4 bases, with 11 bases between them. This CDR3 is built from 13 residues. Germline assignment: CDR1 SEHNR and CDR2 FQNEAQ (reference sequence). The DNA for the CDR3 is TGTGCCAGCAGCCAATCTAGGGGAGAGACCCAGTACTTC. It codes for CASSQSRGETQYF.

This clonotype was recorded at least ten times. The chain is built from TRBV11-2 and TRBJ2-7; D is possibly TRBD1 (6 bases). Germline CDR1 and CDR2: SGHAT and FQNNGV. The CDR3 is 15 residues long. The V and J ends lost 0 bases and 2 bases respectively, with 11 bases between them. The CDR3 bases are TGTGCCAGCAGCTTAGATCTGGGACAACCCTACGAGCAGTACTTC. Encoded protein: CASSLDLGQPYEQYF.

This clonotype has a handful of counts. The chain is built from TRBV5-1 and TRBJ1-3, with TRBD1 matching 8 bases. CDR3 length: 14 residues. Germline V gene sequence: CDR1 SGHRS, CDR2 YFSETQ. After removal of 4 bases from V and 6 bases from J, the junction contained 6 bases not matched to a gene. CDR3 sequence reads: CASSQGAVENTIYF. CDR3 DNA: TGCGCCAGCAGCCAGGGGGCGGTGGAAAACACCATATATTTT.